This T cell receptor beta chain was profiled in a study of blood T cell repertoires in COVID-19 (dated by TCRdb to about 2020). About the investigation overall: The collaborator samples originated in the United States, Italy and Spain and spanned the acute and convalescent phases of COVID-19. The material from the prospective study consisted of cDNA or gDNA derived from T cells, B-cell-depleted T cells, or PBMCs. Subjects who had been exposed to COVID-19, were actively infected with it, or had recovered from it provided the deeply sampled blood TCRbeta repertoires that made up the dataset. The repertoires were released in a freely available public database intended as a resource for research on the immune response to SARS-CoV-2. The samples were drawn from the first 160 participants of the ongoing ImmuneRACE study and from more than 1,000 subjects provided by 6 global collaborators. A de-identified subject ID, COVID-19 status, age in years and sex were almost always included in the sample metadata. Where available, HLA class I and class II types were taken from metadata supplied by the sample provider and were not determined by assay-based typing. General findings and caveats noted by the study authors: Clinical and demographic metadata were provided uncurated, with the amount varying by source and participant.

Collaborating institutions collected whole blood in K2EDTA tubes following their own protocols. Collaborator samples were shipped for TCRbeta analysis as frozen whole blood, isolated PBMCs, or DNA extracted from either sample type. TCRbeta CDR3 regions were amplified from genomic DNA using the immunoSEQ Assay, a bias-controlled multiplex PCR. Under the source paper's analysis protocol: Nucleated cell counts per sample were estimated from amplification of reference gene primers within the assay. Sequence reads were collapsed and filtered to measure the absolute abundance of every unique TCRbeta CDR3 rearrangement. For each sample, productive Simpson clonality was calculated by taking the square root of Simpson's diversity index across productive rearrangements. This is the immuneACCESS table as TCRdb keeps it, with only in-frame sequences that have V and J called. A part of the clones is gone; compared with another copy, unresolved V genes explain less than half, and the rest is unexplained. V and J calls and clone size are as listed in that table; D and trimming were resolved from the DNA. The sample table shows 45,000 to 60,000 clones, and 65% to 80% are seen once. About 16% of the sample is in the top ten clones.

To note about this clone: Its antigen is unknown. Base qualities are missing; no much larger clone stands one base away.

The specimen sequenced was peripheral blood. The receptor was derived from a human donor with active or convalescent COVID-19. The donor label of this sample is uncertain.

The CDR3 here reads CASSEGTGQETQYF. The sequenced DNA is TGTGCCAGCAGTGAAGGGACAGGGCAAGAGACCCAGTACTTC. The chain couples TRBV2 to TRBJ2-5; 8 junctional bases match TRBD1. There are 14 amino acids in the CDR3, from cysteine to phenylalanine inclusive. Only the CDR3 DNA stays, 42 bases, in frame from base 1. The germline V end is reduced by 1 base and the J end by 2 bases; junction bases left unmatched: 0. CDR1 and CDR2, looked up from the germline V gene, are SNHLY and FYNNEI.